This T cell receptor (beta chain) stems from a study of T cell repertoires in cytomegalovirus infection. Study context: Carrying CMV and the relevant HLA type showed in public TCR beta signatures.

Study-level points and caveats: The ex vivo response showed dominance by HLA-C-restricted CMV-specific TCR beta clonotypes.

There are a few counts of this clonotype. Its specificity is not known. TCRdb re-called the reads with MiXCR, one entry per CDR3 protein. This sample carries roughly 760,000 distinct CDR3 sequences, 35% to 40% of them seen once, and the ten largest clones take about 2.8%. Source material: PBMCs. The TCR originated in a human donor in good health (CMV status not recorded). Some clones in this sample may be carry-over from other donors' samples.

CDR3 region: CASSLGAGSETQYF. In DNA, the CDR3 is TGTGCCAGCAGCTTGGGGGCAGGCTCCGAGACCCAGTACTTC. The rearrangement joins TRBV7-6 to TRBJ2-5; maybe TRBD1 (6 bases). CDR1 is SGHVS and CDR2 is FNYEAQ in the germline V gene. CDR3 size: 14 residues. Trimming took 3 bases from V and 5 from J, leaving 13 bases between them.